This TCR beta chain appears in the sequencing data of a study of T cell changes during pregnancy in multiple sclerosis. Assay: immunoSEQ multiplex PCR; the TCRdb copy retains only in-frame clones and omits some. The sample carries some 48,000 clones, about 93% recorded once. The CDR3 is made up of 14 amino acids. The V and J ends lost 4 bases and 2 bases respectively, with 12 bases between them. CDR1 is SGHRS and CDR2 is YFSETQ in the germline V gene. This clone was seen just once. The chain uses TRBV5-1 and TRBJ1-2, with D possibly matching TRBD1 (6 bases). Sequencing used CD4+ T cells from peripheral blood mononuclear cells, obtained after pregnancy. The sequence derives from a female donor in good health, enrolled as a control in a pregnancy study. CDR3 nucleotides: TGCGCCAGCAGCGCGACAGGAAACAACTATGGCTACACCTTC. Protein: CASSATGNNYGYTF.